One sample yielded the 22 T cell receptor beta chains listed below, sequenced in a study of blood T cell repertoires in COVID-19 (dated by TCRdb to 2019 to 2021). The library was made by the immunoSEQ multiplex PCR assay. Entries here come from immuneACCESS through TCRdb and include only in-frame sequences with V and J called. Some clones fail to appear in such tables; in the studies checked, an unresolved V gene covers under half of the shortfall, and the cause of the remainder is unknown. The sample table shows about 340,000 clones, and approximately 90% are seen once. In total, the top ten clones hold around 3.5% of the sample. Sequences were obtained from peripheral blood. Source of these receptors: a woman aged 18-30 years who had recovered from COVID-19.

V usage is TRBV19 and J usage is TRBJ1-2; D unclear. Trimming left V 6 bases short and J 4 bases short, with 21 bases between. CDR3 length: 16 amino acids. Germline loops: CDR1 LNHDA, CDR2 SQIVND (reference sequence). The chain's CDR3 is CASSLDGLAPFYGYTF. Written as DNA, the CDR3 is TGTGCCAGTAGCCTTGACGGTCTAGCGCCCTTCTATGGCTACACCTTC.

The chain combines TRBV7-9 with TRBJ2-5, with D unresolved. Germline-derived CDR1 and CDR2 are SEHNR and FQNEAQ (reference sequence). The CDR3 is 14 amino acids. The germline V and J ends were trimmed by 2 bases and 4 bases, with 11 bases remaining between them. CDR3 amino acids: CASSLSVRGETQYF. The CDR3 DNA follows: TGTGCCAGCAGCTTAAGCGTACGAGGAGAGACCCAGTACTTC. The full variable domain, with the rest looked up from reference TRBV7-9 and TRBJ2-5, is DTGVSQNPRHKITKRGQNVTFRCDPISEHNRLYWYRQTLGQGPEFLTYFQNEAQLEKSRLLSDRFSAERPKGSFSTLEIQRTEQGDSAMYLCASSLSVRGETQYFGPGTRLLVL.

This sequence joins TRBV4-3 and TRBJ1-2, with D perhaps matching TRBD1 (6 bases). Between the trimmed V and J ends, which lost 0 bases and 3 bases, there was a span of 14 bases. The germline V gene encodes CDR1 LGHNA and CDR2 YSLEER. This CDR3 spans 16 amino acids. The CDR3 DNA sequence: TGCGCCAGCAGCCAAGAACAGGGCAGGGTAGACTATGGCTACACCTTC. It encodes CASSQEQGRVDYGYTF.

In its sample, this clone was seen a few times. The DNA for the CDR3 is TGTGCCAGCAGTTACATCGGGACAGATAGCAATCAGCCCCAGCATTTT. This translates into CASSYIGTDSNQPQHF. V usage is TRBV6-2 or TRBV6-3 and J usage is TRBJ1-5; 7 nucleotides line up with TRBD1. V dropped 2 bases and J dropped 0; count of bases not matched to a gene: 4. The CDR3 spans 16 residues. The germline CDR1 and CDR2 sequences are MNHEY and SVGEGT.

The rearrangement uses TRBV6-6 and TRBJ2-1, with TRBD2 matching over 13 bases. The CDR3 has 15 residues. V gave up 5 bases and J gave up 7 bases; unmatched junction bases: 5. The germline gives CDR1 MNHNY, CDR2 SVGAGI (reference sequence). The CDR3 reads CASSRLAGGGNEQFF. The CDR3 coding sequence is TGTGCCAGCAGTCGACTAGCGGGAGGAGGGAATGAGCAGTTCTTC.

This rearrangement joins TRBV7-9 to TRBJ1-1; 8 nucleotides agree with TRBD1. Germline V gene sequence: CDR1 SEHNR, CDR2 FQNEAQ (reference sequence). The CDR3 contains 13 residues. V was clipped by 11 bases and J by 1 base; unmatched bases: 6. DNA of the CDR3: TGTGCCGGTCGCGACAGGGGGAACACTGAAGCTTTCTTT. Translation: CAGRDRGNTEAFF.

This clone was observed a handful of times. The chain couples TRBV30 to TRBJ1-5, with D tentatively TRBD1 (6 bases). The CDR3 covers 15 residues. V lost 2 bases, J lost 3 bases, and 14 bases lay in between. CDR1 GTSNPN and CDR2 SVGIG come from the germline V gene (reference sequence). The chain's CDR3 is CAWSYSTGNNQPQHF. CDR3 nucleotide sequence: TGTGCCTGGAGTTACTCCACAGGGAACAATCAGCCCCAGCATTTT.

V usage is TRBV11-2 and J usage is TRBJ2-2; 7 positions agree with TRBD2. V lost 1 base to trimming and J lost 8 bases; unmatched junction nucleotides: 7. The CDR3 spans 15 residues. Germline CDR1 reads SGHAT; CDR2 reads FQNNGV. CDR3 nucleotides: TGTGCCAGCAGCTTAGTCCGACTAGCTGGAGGGGAGCTGTTTTTT. As protein: CASSLVRLAGGELFF.

The genes are TRBV24-1 and TRBJ1-3; TRBD1 aligns across 7 bases. V dropped 4 bases and J dropped 0; count of bases not matched to a gene: 8. The germline gives CDR1 KGHDR, CDR2 SFDVKD. CDR3 length: 17 residues. The CDR3 is CATSDFDRDNSGNTIYF. The CDR3 coding sequence is TGTGCCACCAGTGACTTCGACAGGGACAACTCTGGAAACACCATATATTTT.

The rearrangement joins TRBV5-1 to TRBJ2-1; 10 bases align to TRBD2. This CDR3 contains 15 residues. The junction had 4 bases not matched to a gene; V was cut back by 0 bases and J by 7 bases. The germline V gene has CDR1 SGHRS and CDR2 YFSETQ. The CDR3 protein is CASSLASGSTNEQFF. CDR3 sequence (DNA): TGCGCCAGCAGCTTGGCTAGCGGGAGTACGAATGAGCAGTTCTTC.

This chain links TRBV27 with TRBJ1-6; 7 bases are a match to TRBD1. V trimming: 6 bases; J trimming: 4 bases; junction bases outside the gene matches: 9. Germline V lookup: CDR1 MNHEY, CDR2 SMNVEV (reference sequence). The CDR3 has 16 residues. This CDR3 reads CASSKTGNRYNSPLHF. For the CDR3, the DNA is TGTGCCAGCAGCAAGACAGGGAATAGGTATAATTCACCCCTCCACTTT.

The gene calls are TRBV6-1 and TRBJ1-4, with D possibly being TRBD1 (6 bases). Between the trimmed V and J ends, which lost 1 base and 8 bases, there was a span of 11 bases. Looked up from germline, CDR1 is MNHNS and CDR2 is SASEGT. CDR3 length equals 14 residues. DNA for the CDR3: TGTGCCAGCAGTGAAGGGACAGATATCGAAAAACTGTTTTTT. Translated: CASSEGTDIEKLFF.

This clone was seen once. The chain links TRBV10-3 to TRBJ2-7, with D tentatively TRBD1 (5 bases). Germline V gene data show CDR1 as ENHRY and CDR2 as SYGVKD. Deletions cut 10 bases from V and 3 bases from J, with 19 bases between. This CDR3 comprises 14 residues. The CDR3 is CATSEDGQVYEQYV. DNA of the CDR3: TGTGCCACCTCCGAGGACGGACAAGTCTACGAGCAGTACGTC.

CDR3 coding DNA: TGCAGCGTTGGCGGAGTCGGGTACAATGAGCAGTTCTTC. Translating it yields CSVGGVGYNEQFF. The V gene is TRBV29-1, the J gene TRBJ2-1; D not certain. Germline V gene lookup returns CDR1 SQVTM and CDR2 ANQGSEA. This CDR3 region has 13 residues. Trimming removed 4 bases from V and 4 bases from J, with 11 bases in between.

The chain links TRBV30 to TRBJ1-2; 11 nucleotides agree with TRBD1. The ends lost 5 bases at V and 4 bases at J; junction bases unmatched: 6. CDR1 and CDR2 (germline): GTSNPN, SVGIG (reference sequence). This CDR3 region has 14 residues. The CDR3 sequence: CAWVGGQGAYGYTF. The CDR3 DNA sequence: TGTGCCTGGGTGGGAGGACAGGGGGCCTATGGCTACACCTTC.

V and J are TRBV15 and TRBJ1-4; D may be TRBD1 (6 bases). Germline values: CDR1 LNHNV, CDR2 YYDKDF (reference sequence). The CDR3 is 15 residues long. V was trimmed by 6 bases and J by 8 bases, leaving 19 bases between them. The CDR3 region is CATRAEQGSWEKLFF. CDR3 coding DNA: TGTGCCACCAGAGCTGAACAGGGTTCGTGGGAAAAACTGTTTTTT. Filled out from reference TRBV15 and TRBJ1-4, the complete variable domain reads DAMVIQNPRYQVTQFGKPVTLSCSQTLNHNVMYWYQQKSSQAPKLLFHYYDKDFNNEADTPDNFQSRRPNTSFCFLDIRSPGLGDTAMYLCATRAEQGSWEKLFFGSGTQLSVL.

The chain employs TRBV5-4 and TRBJ2-4, with TRBD1 matching 8 bases. Germline assignment: CDR1 SGHNT and CDR2 YYREEE (reference sequence). With 4 bases clipped from V and 6 bases from J, the junction kept 9 bases outside the gene matches. This CDR3 is 15 amino acids long. The CDR3 DNA sequence: TGTGCCAGCAGCCTACGGACAGGGATGGGAAACATTCAGTACTTC. Translated: CASSLRTGMGNIQYF. Based on the CDR3 plus reference TRBV5-4 and TRBJ2-4, the full variable domain is ETGVTQSPTHLIKTRGQQVTLRCSSQSGHNTVSWYQQALGQGPQFIFQYYREEENGRGNFPPRFSGLQFPNYSSELNVNALELDDSALYLCASSLRTGMGNIQYFGAGTRLSVL.

This clone appeared a few times. The rearrangement uses TRBV7-9 and TRBJ2-2; D gene unclear. The germline V and J ends were trimmed by 5 bases and 4 bases, with 8 bases remaining between them. The CDR3 totals 13 residues. Per germline, CDR1 SEHNR and CDR2 FQNEAQ (reference sequence). The CDR3 bases are TGTGCCAGCAGCCCACGAGTCACCGGGGAGCTGTTTTTT. This gives the protein CASSPRVTGELFF.

The chain combines TRBV4-3 with TRBJ1-2; no reliable D call. Germline CDR1 and CDR2: LGHNA and YSLEER. CDR3 length: 15 amino acids. V lost 0 bases, J lost 0 bases, and 8 bases lay in between. The CDR3 is CASSQEVGANYGYTF. CDR3 coding DNA: TGCGCCAGCAGCCAAGAGGTCGGAGCTAACTATGGCTACACCTTC.

The rearrangement joins TRBV9 to TRBJ2-1; 8 bases fit TRBD1. From germline, CDR1 is SGDLS and CDR2 YYNGEE. The CDR3 has 15 residues. The ends lost 3 bases at V and 1 base at J; junction bases unmatched: 3. The CDR3 here is CASSAGQGSYNEQFF. The CDR3 bases are TGTGCCAGCAGCGCAGGACAGGGTTCCTACAATGAGCAGTTCTTC. Based on the CDR3 plus reference TRBV9 and TRBJ2-1, the full variable domain is DSGVTQTPKHLITATGQRVTLRCSPRSGDLSVYWYQQSLDQGLQFLIQYYNGEERAKGNILERFSAQQFPDLHSELNLSSLELGDSALYFCASSAGQGSYNEQFFGPGTRLTVL.

The rearrangement joins TRBV5-1 to TRBJ2-1, with a possible D match to TRBD2 (5 bases). The CDR3 has 14 residues. Trimming left V 1 base short and J 8 bases short, with 13 bases between. The germline gives CDR1 SGHRS, CDR2 YFSETQ. The CDR3 nucleotides are TGCGCCAGCAGCTTGAGGACTGGCCCCGATGAGCAGTTCTTC. Protein product: CASSLRTGPDEQFF.

The gene calls are TRBV6-5 and TRBJ1-3, with a weak D call TRBD1 (5 bases). Trimming removed 5 bases from V and 5 bases from J, with 13 bases in between. The CDR3 contains 14 residues. Germline CDR1 and CDR2: MNHEY and SVGAGI. The CDR3: CASSSTTGRNTIYF. CDR3 in DNA: TGTGCCAGCAGTAGTACCACAGGAAGAAACACCATATATTTT.